This TCR beta chain comes out of a study of human T cells and chemical hapten exposure. There are 13 residues in the CDR3. Trimming cost V 6 bases and J 2 bases, with 8 bases left between them. Germline V lookup: CDR1 MNHEY, CDR2 SVGAGI. Indicated time point: patch test 1, 2 weeks after DPC sensitization. Treatment of the sample: therapeutic diphenylcyclopropenone sensitization with weekly scalp DPC. MiXCR was run by TCRdb on the RACE reads, yielding one entry per CDR3 protein. This sample carries some 350,000 distinct CDR3 sequences, around 7% of them seen once, and the ten largest clones take around 8.4%.

Source: whole blood, taken in connection with sensitization to the hapten diphenylcyclopropenone (DPC). The chain combines TRBV6-5 with TRBJ1-3, with D uncertain. This TCR was recovered from a woman between 18 and 29 years old with alopecia areata. Some clones in this sample may be carry-over from other donors' samples. CDR3 DNA: TGTGCCAGCAGCTGGACCGCTGGAAACACCATATATTTT. Its translation is CASSWTAGNTIYF.